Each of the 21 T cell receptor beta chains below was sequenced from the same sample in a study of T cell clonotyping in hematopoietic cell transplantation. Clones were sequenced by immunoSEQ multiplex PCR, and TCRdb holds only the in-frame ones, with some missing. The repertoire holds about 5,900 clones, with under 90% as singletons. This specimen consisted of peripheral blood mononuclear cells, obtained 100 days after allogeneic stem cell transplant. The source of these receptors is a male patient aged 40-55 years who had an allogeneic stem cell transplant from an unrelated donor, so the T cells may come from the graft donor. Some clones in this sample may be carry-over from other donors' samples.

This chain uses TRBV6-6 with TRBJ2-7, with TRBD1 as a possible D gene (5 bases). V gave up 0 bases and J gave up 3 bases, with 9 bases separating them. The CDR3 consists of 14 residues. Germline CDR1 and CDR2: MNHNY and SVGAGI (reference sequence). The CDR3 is CASSYSTGRYEQYF. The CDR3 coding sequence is TGTGCCAGCAGTTACTCAACAGGACGCTACGAGCAGTACTTC.

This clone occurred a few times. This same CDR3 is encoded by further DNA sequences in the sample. The CDR3 region is CASSPDYVGEQFF. Written as DNA, the CDR3 is TGTGCCAGCAGCCCGGACTACGTCGGTGAGCAGTTCTTC. The chain joins TRBV5-4 to TRBJ2-1, with D possibly matching TRBD2 (6 bases). This CDR3 region has 13 residues. Germline assignment: CDR1 SGHNT and CDR2 YYREEE (reference sequence). V dropped 4 bases and J dropped 9 bases, with 14 bases sitting between them.

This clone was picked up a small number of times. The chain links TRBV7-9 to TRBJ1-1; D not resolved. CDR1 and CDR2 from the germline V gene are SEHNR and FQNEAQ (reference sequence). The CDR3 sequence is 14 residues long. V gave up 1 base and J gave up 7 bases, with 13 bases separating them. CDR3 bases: TGTGCCAGCAGCTTAGACCAACTTCAAGATGAAGCTTTCTTT. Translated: CASSLDQLQDEAFF.

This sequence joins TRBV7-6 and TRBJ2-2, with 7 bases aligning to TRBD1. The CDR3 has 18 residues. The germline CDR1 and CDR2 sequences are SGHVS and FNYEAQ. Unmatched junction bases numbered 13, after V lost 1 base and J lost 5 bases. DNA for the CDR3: TGTGCCAGCAGCTTAGGACTTTCACCGGGACAGATAACCGGGGAGCTGTTTTTT. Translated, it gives CASSLGLSPGQITGELFF.

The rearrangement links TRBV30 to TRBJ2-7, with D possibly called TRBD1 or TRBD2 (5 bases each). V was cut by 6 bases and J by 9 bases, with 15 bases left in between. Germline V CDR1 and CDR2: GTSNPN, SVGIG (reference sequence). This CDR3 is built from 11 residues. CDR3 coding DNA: TGTGCCTGTACAAGGGGAGTGATGCAGTACTTC. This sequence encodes CACTRGVMQYF. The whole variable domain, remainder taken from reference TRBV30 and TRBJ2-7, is SQTIHQWPATLVQPVGSPLSLECTVEGTSNPNLYWYRQAAGRGLQLLFYSVGIGQISSEVPQNLSASRPQDRQFILSSKKLLLSDSGFYLCACTRGVMQYFGPGTRLTVT.

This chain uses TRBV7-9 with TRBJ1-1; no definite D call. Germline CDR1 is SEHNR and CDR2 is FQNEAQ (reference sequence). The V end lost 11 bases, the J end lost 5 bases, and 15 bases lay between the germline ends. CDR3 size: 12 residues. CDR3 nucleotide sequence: TGTGCCTCCCGCCGGGTGGGGACTGAAGCTTTCTTT. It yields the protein CASRRVGTEAFF.

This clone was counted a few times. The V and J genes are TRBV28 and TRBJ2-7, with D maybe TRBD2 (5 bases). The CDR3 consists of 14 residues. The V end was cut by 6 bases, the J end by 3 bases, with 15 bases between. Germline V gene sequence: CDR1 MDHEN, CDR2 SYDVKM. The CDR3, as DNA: TGTGCCAGCAGATCCGGAGGCTTAGGCTACGAGCAGTACTTC. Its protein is CASRSGGLGYEQYF.

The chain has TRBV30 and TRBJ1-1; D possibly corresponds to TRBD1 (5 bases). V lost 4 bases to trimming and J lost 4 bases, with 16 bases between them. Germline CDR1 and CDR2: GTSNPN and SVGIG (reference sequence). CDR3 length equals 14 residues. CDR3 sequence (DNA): TGTGCCTGGAAGATTGGACGGGGACGCACTGAAGCTTTCTTT. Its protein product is CAWKIGRGRTEAFF.

The CDR3 sequence: CASSFQPGPGGGYTF. CDR3 in DNA: TGTGCCAGCAGCTTCCAACCGGGCCCAGGGGGTGGCTACACCTTC. The chain employs TRBV5-6 and TRBJ1-2; TRBD1 matches 7 bases. This CDR3 has 15 residues. Germline CDR1 and CDR2: SGHDT and YYEEEE. Unmatched junction bases numbered 11, after V lost 2 bases and J lost 7 bases.

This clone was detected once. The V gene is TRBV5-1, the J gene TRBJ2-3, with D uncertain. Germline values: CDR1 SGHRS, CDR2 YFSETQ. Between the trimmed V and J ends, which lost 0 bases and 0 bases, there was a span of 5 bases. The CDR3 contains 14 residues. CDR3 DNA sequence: TGCGCCAGCAGCTTGGGAACTAGCACAGATACGCAGTATTTT. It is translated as CASSLGTSTDTQYF. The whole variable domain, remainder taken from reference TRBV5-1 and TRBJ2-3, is KAGVTQTPRYLIKTRGQQVTLSCSPISGHRSVSWYQQTPGQGLQFLFEYFSETQRNKGNFPGRFSGRQFSNSRSEMNVSTLELGDSALYLCASSLGTSTDTQYFGPGTRLTVL.

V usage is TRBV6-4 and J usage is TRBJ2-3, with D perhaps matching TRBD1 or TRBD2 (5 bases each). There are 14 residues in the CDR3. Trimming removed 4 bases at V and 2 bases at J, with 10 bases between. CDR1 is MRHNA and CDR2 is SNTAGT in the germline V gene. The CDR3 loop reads CASSGGSHTDTQYF. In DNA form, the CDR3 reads TGTGCCAGCAGTGGGGGGTCCCACACAGATACGCAGTATTTT.

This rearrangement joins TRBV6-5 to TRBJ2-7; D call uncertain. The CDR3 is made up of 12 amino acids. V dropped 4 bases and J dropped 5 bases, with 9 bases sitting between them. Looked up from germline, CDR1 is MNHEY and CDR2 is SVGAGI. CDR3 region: CASSSGWDEQYF. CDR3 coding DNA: TGTGCCAGCAGTTCCGGATGGGACGAGCAGTACTTC.

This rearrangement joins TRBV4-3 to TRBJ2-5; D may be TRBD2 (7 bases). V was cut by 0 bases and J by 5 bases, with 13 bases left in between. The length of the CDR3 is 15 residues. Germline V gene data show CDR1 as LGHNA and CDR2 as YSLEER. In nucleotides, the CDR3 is TGCGCCAGCAGCCAAGACCCACAGGGAGGGGAGACCCAGTACTTC. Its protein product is CASSQDPQGGETQYF.

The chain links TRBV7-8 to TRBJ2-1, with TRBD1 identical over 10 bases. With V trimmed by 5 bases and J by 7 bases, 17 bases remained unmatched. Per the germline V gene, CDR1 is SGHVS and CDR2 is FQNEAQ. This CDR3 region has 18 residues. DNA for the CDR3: TGTGCCAGCAGCCGCGGCCACACGGACAGGGGGGTTTTGAATGAGCAGTTCTTC. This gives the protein CASSRGHTDRGVLNEQFF.

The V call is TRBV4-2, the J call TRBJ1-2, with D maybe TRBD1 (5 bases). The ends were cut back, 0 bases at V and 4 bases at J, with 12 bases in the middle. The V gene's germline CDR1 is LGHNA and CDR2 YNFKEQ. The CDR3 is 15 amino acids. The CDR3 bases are TGTGCCAGCAGCCAAGATCCAGGGACTCCCTATGGCTACACCTTC. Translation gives CASSQDPGTPYGYTF.

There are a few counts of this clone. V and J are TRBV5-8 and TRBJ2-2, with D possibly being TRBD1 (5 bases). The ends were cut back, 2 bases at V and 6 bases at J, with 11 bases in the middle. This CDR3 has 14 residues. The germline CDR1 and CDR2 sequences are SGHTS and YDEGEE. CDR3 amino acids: CASSLRGSPGELFF. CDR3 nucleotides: TGTGCCAGCAGCTTAAGGGGCTCCCCCGGGGAGCTGTTTTTT.

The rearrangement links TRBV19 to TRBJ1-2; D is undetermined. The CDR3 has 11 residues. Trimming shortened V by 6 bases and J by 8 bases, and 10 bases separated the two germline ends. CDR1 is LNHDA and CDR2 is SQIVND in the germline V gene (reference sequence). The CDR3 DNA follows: TGTGCCAGTAGACTTGGCGGGGGCTACACCTTC. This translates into CASRLGGGYTF.

CDR3 DNA sequence: TGTGCCAGCAGGCTACCGGGACAGGGCCCGGCAGATACGCAGTATTTT. Its protein is CASRLPGQGPADTQYF. V usage is TRBV28 and J usage is TRBJ2-3; 9 bases are shared with TRBD1. In germline, CDR1 is MDHEN, CDR2 SYDVKM. There are 16 residues in the CDR3. J was trimmed by 4 bases and V by 6 bases; bases with no gene match: 11. The whole variable domain, remainder taken from reference TRBV28 and TRBJ2-3, is DVKVTQSSRYLVKRTGEKVFLECVQDMDHENMFWYRQDPGLGLRLIYFSYDVKMKEKGDIPEGYSVSREKKERFSLILESASTNQTSMYLCASRLPGQGPADTQYFGPGTRLTVL.

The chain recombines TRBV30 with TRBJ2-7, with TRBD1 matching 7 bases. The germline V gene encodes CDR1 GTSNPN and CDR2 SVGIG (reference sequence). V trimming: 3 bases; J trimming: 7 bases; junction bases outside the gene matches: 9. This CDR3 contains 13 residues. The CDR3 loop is CAWRKGAGSEQYF. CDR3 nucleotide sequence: TGTGCCTGGAGGAAGGGGGCAGGGTCGGAGCAGTACTTC.

The CDR3 sequence is CALGPGGDQPQHF. The CDR3 nucleotides are TGTGCCTTGGGCCCAGGGGGTGATCAGCCCCAGCATTTT. The chain combines TRBV30 with TRBJ1-5, with TRBD1 matching 7 bases. CDR3 length equals 13 residues. The germline V gene encodes CDR1 GTSNPN and CDR2 SVGIG (reference sequence). Trimming removed 7 bases from V and 5 bases from J; junction bases left unmatched: 8.

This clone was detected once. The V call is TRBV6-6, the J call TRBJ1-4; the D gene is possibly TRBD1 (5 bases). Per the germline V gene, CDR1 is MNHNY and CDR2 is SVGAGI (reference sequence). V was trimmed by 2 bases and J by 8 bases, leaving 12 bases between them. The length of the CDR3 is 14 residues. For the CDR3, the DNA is TGTGCCAGCAGTTACCCCCGTCGGGACGAAAAACTGTTTTTT. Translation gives CASSYPRRDEKLFF.